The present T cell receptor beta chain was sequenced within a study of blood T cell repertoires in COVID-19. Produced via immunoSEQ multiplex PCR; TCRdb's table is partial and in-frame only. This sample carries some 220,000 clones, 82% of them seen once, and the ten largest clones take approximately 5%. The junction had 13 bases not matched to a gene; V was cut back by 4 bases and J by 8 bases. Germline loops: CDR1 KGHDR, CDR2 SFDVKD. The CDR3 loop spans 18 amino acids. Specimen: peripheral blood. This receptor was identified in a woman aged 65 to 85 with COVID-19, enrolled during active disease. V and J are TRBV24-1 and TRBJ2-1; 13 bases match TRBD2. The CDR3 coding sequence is TGTGCCACCAGTGACCCCGGTACTAGCGGGAGGGTTAGGGATGAGCAGTTCTTC. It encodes CATSDPGTSGRVRDEQFF.